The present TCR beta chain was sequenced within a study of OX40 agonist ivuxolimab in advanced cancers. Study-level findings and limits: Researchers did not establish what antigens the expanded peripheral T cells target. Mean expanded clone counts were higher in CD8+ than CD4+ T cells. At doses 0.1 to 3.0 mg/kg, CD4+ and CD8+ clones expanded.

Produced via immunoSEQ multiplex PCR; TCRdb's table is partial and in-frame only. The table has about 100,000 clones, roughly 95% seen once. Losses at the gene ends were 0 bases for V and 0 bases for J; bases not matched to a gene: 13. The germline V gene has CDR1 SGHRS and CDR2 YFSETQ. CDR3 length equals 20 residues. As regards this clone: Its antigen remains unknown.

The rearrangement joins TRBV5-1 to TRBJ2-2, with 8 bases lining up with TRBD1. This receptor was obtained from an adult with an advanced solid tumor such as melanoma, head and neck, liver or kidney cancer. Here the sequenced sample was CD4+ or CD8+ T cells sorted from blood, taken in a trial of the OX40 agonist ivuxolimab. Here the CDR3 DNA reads TGCGCCAGCAGCTTGGATTACCGGGACAGGACTTACACGAACACCGGGGAGCTGTTTTTT. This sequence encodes CASSLDYRDRTYTNTGELFF.